Included here is one T cell receptor beta chain sequence, with context. No antigen is known for it. These data are taken from a study of T cell responses to AZD1222 COVID-19 vaccine. Study-level background: It was second doses at about 4 or about 12 weeks that were pooled. The study, taken as a whole, reports: Most donors were white British, females outnumbered males, and clonal diversity was possibly underestimated. Baseline seropositivity occurred in only six or seven AZD1222 recipients.

Using immunoSEQ multiplex PCR, the repertoire was profiled, and TCRdb retains in-frame clones only, with some absent. This table holds some 80,000 clones, 70% to 90% found once. Between the trimmed V and J ends, which lost 6 bases and 5 bases, there was a span of 10 bases. CDR3 length equals 13 residues. The receptor's source is an adult in good health. This chain links TRBV12-3 or TRBV12-4 with TRBJ2-2; the D gene is possibly TRBD1 (7 bases). The sequencing here drew on peripheral blood, taken on day 0 of AZD1222 vaccination. In DNA form, the CDR3 reads TGTGCCAGCAGACAGGGGAGGACCGGGGAGCTGTTTTTT. This sequence encodes CASRQGRTGELFF.